The sequence of this T cell receptor (beta chain) was determined in a study of long-term antiretroviral therapy in people with HIV. Germline loops: CDR1 SGHDT, CDR2 YYEEEE. V lost 6 bases and J 6 bases, leaving 21 bases between the germline ends. The CDR3 length is 16 residues. Survey-level resolution applied to immunoSEQ assay v3.0. Method: immunoSEQ multiplex PCR; TCRdb's copy keeps in-frame clones and lacks some. The profile shows fewer than 30,000 clones, roughly 80% of them singletons. In this sample, this clone turned up a few times. Its matching antigen is unknown. Study-wide results and caveats: HIV repertoires spanned narrower CDR3 length ranges than controls. Drawn between the mid-2000s and the late 2010s, the blood was possibly obtained under older ART regimens.

Source: unsorted PBMCs, taken 3 years after starting antiretroviral therapy. The clonotype originates from a middle-aged man with HIV. This chain links TRBV5-6 with TRBJ1-4; D gene uncertain. The CDR3 DNA sequence: TGTGCCAGCACCATTTTGGGCGGGATGACGGATGAAAAACTGTTTTTT. Its protein is CASTILGGMTDEKLFF.